The 22 T cell receptor beta chains below come from one sample, sequenced in a study of blood T cell repertoires in COVID-19. Measured with immunoSEQ multiplex PCR; TCRdb has only the in-frame clones, and not every one. The data contain fewer than 200,000 clones, about 90% of them seen just once; the ten biggest clones take up roughly 8.9%. The sequenced material came from PBMCs or T cells enriched from blood (not recorded which). The receptors originated from a young woman who had recovered from COVID-19.

V and J are TRBV6-5 and TRBJ1-1; TRBD1 agrees at 8 bases. This CDR3 region has 13 residues. The J segment lost 0 bases and the V segment lost 9 bases, leaving 3 bases of the junction unmatched. The germline V gene has CDR1 MNHEY and CDR2 SVGAGI. CDR3 in amino acids: CASTTGVNTEAFF. CDR3 coding DNA: TGTGCCAGTACGACAGGGGTGAACACTGAAGCTTTCTTT.

The chain couples TRBV5-1 to TRBJ2-3, with 7 bases that match TRBD1. CDR3 length: 16 residues. Per germline, CDR1 SGHRS and CDR2 YFSETQ. Germline trimming cut 0 bases from V and 0 bases from J; bases unmatched to any gene: 4. CDR3 bases: TGCGCCAGCAGCTTGGGAAGACAGGGAAGCACAGATACGCAGTATTTT. As protein: CASSLGRQGSTDTQYF.

The chain employs TRBV10-3 and TRBJ2-2; 12 bases map to TRBD2. CDR1 is ENHRY and CDR2 is SYGVKD in the germline V gene. The CDR3 runs 18 residues. V trimming: 6 bases; J trimming: 5 bases; junction bases outside the gene matches: 13. The CDR3 region is CAIRNRLAGANRTGELFF. DNA of the CDR3: TGTGCCATCAGGAACAGACTAGCGGGGGCCAACAGGACCGGGGAGCTGTTTTTT.

The V call is TRBV7-8, the J call TRBJ2-7, with D tentatively TRBD1 (5 bases). Germline loops: CDR1 SGHVS, CDR2 FQNEAQ. This CDR3 region has 14 residues. Deletions cut 0 bases from V and 3 bases from J, with 9 bases between. DNA of the CDR3: TGTGCCAGCAGCTTAGCCAGGGTCCACTACGAGCAGTACTTC. Translated, it gives CASSLARVHYEQYF.

The chain carries TRBV5-6 and TRBJ2-3; a weak D match, TRBD2 (5 bases). V was trimmed by 0 bases and J by 0 bases, leaving 8 bases between them. The CDR3 runs 15 residues. CDR1 SGHDT and CDR2 YYEEEE come from the germline V gene. The CDR3 DNA reads as TGTGCCAGCAGCTTGGTCCTAGCTAGCACAGATACGCAGTATTTT. Its protein product is CASSLVLASTDTQYF. Drawing the rest from reference TRBV5-6 and TRBJ2-3, the complete variable domain is DAGVTQSPTHLIKTRGQQVTLRCSPKSGHDTVSWYQQALGQGPQFIFQYYEEEERQRGNFPDRFSGHQFPNYSSELNVNALLLGDSALYLCASSLVLASTDTQYFGPGTRLTVL.

The chain uses TRBV19 and TRBJ2-7; 8 bases are shared with TRBD2. The germline V gene encodes CDR1 LNHDA and CDR2 SQIVND (reference sequence). CDR3 length: 14 amino acids. Trimming removed 3 bases from V and 6 bases from J; junction bases left unmatched: 7. CDR3 residues: CASSIAAGGLEQYF. The CDR3 DNA is TGTGCCAGTAGTATTGCCGCGGGGGGCCTCGAGCAGTACTTC.

This sequence joins TRBV9 and TRBJ1-5; unclear D gene. V was pared by 3 bases and J by 0 bases, with 7 bases between. Germline V lookup: CDR1 SGDLS, CDR2 YYNGEE. The CDR3 covers 14 residues. The CDR3 sequence: CASSAGISNQPQHF. The CDR3 DNA follows: TGTGCCAGCAGCGCGGGGATTAGCAATCAGCCCCAGCATTTT.

V is TRBV30 and J is TRBJ1-2, with D possibly matching TRBD1 (6 bases). Trimming removed 4 bases at V and 5 bases at J, with 11 bases between. CDR1 and CDR2 (germline): GTSNPN, SVGIG (reference sequence). The CDR3 length is 12 residues. This chain's CDR3 is CAWKDSSYGYTF. The DNA for the CDR3 is TGTGCCTGGAAGGACAGTTCTTATGGCTACACCTTC.

For this clone: At one end, the junction sequence differs from germline, possibly due to a read error. The chain has TRBV4-3 and TRBJ2-3, with a weak D call TRBD1 (6 bases). CDR1 is LGHNA and CDR2 is YSLEER in the germline V gene. The CDR3 has 17 amino acids. CDR3 region: CASSQERRQASTDTQYF. CDR3 sequence (DNA): TGCGCCAGCAGTCAAGAACGGAGACAGGCTAGCACAGATACGCAGTATTTT.

The genes are TRBV2 and TRBJ1-5, with D possibly matching TRBD1 (5 bases). The CDR3 runs 16 residues. Per germline, CDR1 SNHLY and CDR2 FYNNEI. Trimming took off 5 bases at V and 1 base at J, with 15 bases between the two ends. The CDR3 DNA sequence: TGTGCCAGCAGTCGGACACCGGTCCCGAGCAATCAGCCCCAGCATTTT. Translating it yields CASSRTPVPSNQPQHF.

This chain links TRBV3-1 (or the pseudogene TRBV3-2) with TRBJ2-3, with D maybe TRBD2 (6 bases). The V end lost 3 bases, the J end lost 2 bases, and 9 bases lay between the germline ends. The germline gives CDR1 LGHDT, CDR2 YNNKEL (reference sequence). This CDR3 comprises 14 residues. This chain's CDR3 is CASSQVAATDTQYF. Written as DNA, the CDR3 is TGTGCCAGCAGCCAGGTAGCGGCCACAGATACGCAGTATTTT.

The rearrangement joins TRBV5-8 to TRBJ1-5; unclear D gene. Trimming left V 2 bases short and J 5 bases short, with 8 bases between. The CDR3 runs to 13 residues. Germline values: CDR1 SGHTS, CDR2 YDEGEE. CDR3 sequence: CASSFGGDQPQHF. In DNA, the CDR3 is TGTGCCAGCAGCTTTGGCGGAGATCAGCCCCAGCATTTT.

V and J are TRBV24-1 and TRBJ1-3, with TRBD1 matching over 7 bases. The CDR3 consists of 15 residues. The junction had 9 bases not matched to a gene; V was cut back by 9 bases and J by 2 bases. Germline V lookup: CDR1 KGHDR, CDR2 SFDVKD. This CDR3 reads CATAIRDSTGNTIYF. The CDR3 DNA is TGTGCCACCGCAATAAGGGACAGCACTGGAAACACCATATATTTT.

J is TRBJ2-7 and V is TRBV11-2; TRBD1 aligns across 7 bases. Germline V gene data show CDR1 as SGHAT and CDR2 as FQNNGV. V shed 4 bases and J 3 bases; nucleotides not matched to a gene: 12. The CDR3 spans 16 residues. In DNA, the CDR3 is TGTGCCAGCAGCTGGGGACGGGACAGCGAATACTACGAGCAGTACTTC. Protein sequence: CASSWGRDSEYYEQYF. Using reference TRBV11-2 and TRBJ2-7 for the parts outside the CDR3, the full variable domain is EAGVAQSPRYKIIEKRQSVAFWCNPISGHATLYWYQQILGQGPKLLIQFQNNGVVDDSQLPKDRFSAERLKGVDSTLKIQPAKLEDSAVYLCASSWGRDSEYYEQYFGPGTRLTVT.

The V and J genes are TRBV6-5 and TRBJ2-3, with 8 positions matching TRBD2. The length of the CDR3 is 16 residues. Germline CDR1 MNHEY, CDR2 SVGAGI. The V segment lost 2 bases and the J segment 8 bases; nucleotides outside the gene matches: 12. The CDR3 loop reads CASSYPIGGAAGTQYF. CDR3 nucleotides: TGTGCCAGCAGTTACCCGATCGGGGGGGCCGCAGGTACGCAGTATTTT.

The rearrangement joins TRBV4-1 to TRBJ1-4, with 7 positions matching TRBD1. With V trimmed by 5 bases and J by 0 bases, 6 bases remained unmatched. In germline, CDR1 is MGHRA, CDR2 YSYEKL. The CDR3 loop spans 16 amino acids. The DNA for the CDR3 is TGCGCCAGCAGCGCGCCCGGGACAGCAACTAATGAAAAACTGTTTTTT. Encoded protein: CASSAPGTATNEKLFF.

The V call is TRBV28, the J call TRBJ1-2, with D perhaps matching TRBD1 (6 bases). V was shortened by 5 bases and J by 1 base, with 20 bases between the two germline ends. Germline V gives CDR1 MDHEN, CDR2 SYDVKM. This CDR3 region has 17 residues. The CDR3 protein is CASSPPGHNRVNYGYTF. CDR3 in DNA: TGTGCCAGCAGTCCGCCGGGCCATAACAGGGTTAACTATGGCTACACCTTC.

The V call is TRBV5-1, the J call TRBJ1-2; perhaps TRBD1 as D (5 bases). Germline CDR1 is SGHRS and CDR2 is YFSETQ. This CDR3 comprises 14 residues. Trimming stripped 1 base from V and 2 bases from J, with 9 bases between. The CDR3 is CASSLKGSNYGYTF. The CDR3, as DNA: TGCGCCAGCAGCTTGAAGGGGTCGAACTATGGCTACACCTTC.

V is TRBV20-1 and J is TRBJ2-1; no clear D. The CDR3 covers 13 residues. Trimming removed 3 bases at V and 10 bases at J, with 16 bases between. Per the germline V gene, CDR1 is DFQATT and CDR2 is SNEGSKA (reference sequence). The CDR3 loop reads CSASGRPTIEQFF. DNA of the CDR3: TGCAGTGCTAGTGGCAGGCCTACAATCGAGCAGTTCTTC.

This chain connects TRBV6-4 to TRBJ1-6; D perhaps matches TRBD1 (5 bases). Looked up from germline, CDR1 is MRHNA and CDR2 is SNTAGT. This CDR3 has 15 amino acids. V was clipped by 10 bases and J by 0 bases, with 13 bases between them. This CDR3 is CATKQESSYNSPLHF. The CDR3 DNA is TGTGCCACCAAACAGGAGAGCTCCTATAATTCACCCCTCCACTTT.

The gene calls are TRBV6-4 and TRBJ1-2; maybe TRBD1 (5 bases). This CDR3 comprises 13 residues. Germline V lookup: CDR1 MRHNA, CDR2 SNTAGT. Trimming shortened V by 4 bases and J by 8 bases, and 14 bases separated the two germline ends. CDR3 nucleotides: TGTGCCAGCAGTGCCGGGGACTTGGGAGGCTACACCTTC. It translates to CASSAGDLGGYTF.

V is TRBV24-1 and J is TRBJ1-5; D may be TRBD1 (6 bases). V was pared by 6 bases and J by 0 bases, with 8 bases between. CDR1 and CDR2 from the germline V gene are KGHDR and SFDVKD. This CDR3 region has 14 residues. The CDR3 sequence: CATSRGGSNQPQHF. In nucleotides, the CDR3 is TGTGCCACCAGTCGAGGGGGTAGCAATCAGCCCCAGCATTTT.